The rows below give T cell receptor beta chains drawn from one sample of a study of T-cell memory formation after mild COVID-19. TCRdb itself ran the 5' RACE reads through MiXCR, one entry per CDR3 protein. The table lists hundreds of thousands of distinct CDR3 sequences, around 27% of them singletons. Sequencing was done on a sample of PBMCs or a T cell subset sorted from them (not recorded which). The receptors were gathered from an adult woman who had mild COVID-19 (a few samples of this study predate the infection). Cell type and time point are not known. Both conserved end residues are part of each CDR3. The order of the fields is CDR3 DNA, CDR3 protein, CDR3 length, clone size, V gene, D gene, J gene. A D gene is named only where the DNA matches it firmly. Some rows have no size entry. The others give once, few or many, or a class for an expanded clone.

CDR3 DNA: TGTGCCAGCAGAACACAGGGGGGGCCCCAGCATTTT; CDR3 protein: CASRTQGGPQHF; CDR3 length: 12; clone size: -; V gene: TRBV5-5; D gene: TRBD1; J gene: TRBJ1-5
CDR3 DNA: TGTGCCACTTCCAGGTACGGCGGTGAGCAGTTCTTC; CDR3 protein: CATSRYGGEQFF; CDR3 length: 12; clone size: -; V gene: TRBV15; D gene: -; J gene: TRBJ2-1
CDR3 DNA: TGTGCCAGCAGCGTAGACGGGGGCGAGCAGTTCTTC; CDR3 protein: CASSVDGGEQFF; CDR3 length: 12; clone size: -; V gene: TRBV9; D gene: -; J gene: TRBJ2-1
CDR3 DNA: TGTGCCAGCAGGGGGGGTGGGACGGAGACCCAGTACTTC; CDR3 protein: CASRGGGTETQYF; CDR3 length: 13; clone size: -; V gene: TRBV6-1; D gene: -; J gene: TRBJ2-5
CDR3 DNA: TGTGCCACCAGTGACACCCTAGGGCACAATGAGCAGTTCTTC; CDR3 protein: CATSDTLGHNEQFF; CDR3 length: 14; clone size: few; V gene: TRBV24-1; D gene: -; J gene: TRBJ2-1
CDR3 DNA: TGTGCCAGCAGCCACTACTGGACCTCCTCGGATGAGCAGTTCTTC; CDR3 protein: CASSHYWTSSDEQFF; CDR3 length: 15; clone size: few; V gene: TRBV6-2/TRBV6-3; D gene: -; J gene: TRBJ2-1
CDR3 DNA: TGTGCCAGCAGCTTGAACGGGTTGGGCACAGATACGCAGTATTTT; CDR3 protein: CASSLNGLGTDTQYF; CDR3 length: 15; clone size: few; V gene: TRBV5-6; D gene: -; J gene: TRBJ2-3
CDR3 DNA: TGTGCCAGCATAGGCCCGGCGGGGGCGCCGGGAGATACGCAGTATTTT; CDR3 protein: CASIGPAGAPGDTQYF; CDR3 length: 16; clone size: -; V gene: TRBV7-9; D gene: -; J gene: TRBJ2-3
CDR3 DNA: TGTGCCAGCAGTCCCCGGAGGGACGACACCGGGGAGCTGTTTTTT; CDR3 protein: CASSPRRDDTGELFF; CDR3 length: 15; clone size: -; V gene: TRBV6-1; D gene: -; J gene: TRBJ2-2
CDR3 DNA: TGTGCCAGCAGCTTAATCACAGGGGTGGACTACGAGCAGTACTTC; CDR3 protein: CASSLITGVDYEQYF; CDR3 length: 15; clone size: -; V gene: TRBV11-1; D gene: TRBD1; J gene: TRBJ2-7
CDR3 DNA: TGTGCCAGCAGATCCGGGACAGGGGAGATTGATACGCAGTATTTT; CDR3 protein: CASRSGTGEIDTQYF; CDR3 length: 15; clone size: few; V gene: TRBV7-9; D gene: TRBD1; J gene: TRBJ2-3
CDR3 DNA: TGCAGCGTTGCCCGGGCCTACTATGGCTACACCTTC; CDR3 protein: CSVARAYYGYTF; CDR3 length: 12; clone size: -; V gene: TRBV29-1; D gene: -; J gene: TRBJ1-2
CDR3 DNA: TGTGCCAGCAGCTTACCGACTAGCCGGAGCTCCTACAATGAGCAGTTCTTC; CDR3 protein: CASSLPTSRSSYNEQFF; CDR3 length: 17; clone size: -; V gene: TRBV7-9; D gene: TRBD2; J gene: TRBJ2-1
CDR3 DNA: TGTGCCAGCAGTCTTGAGGCGGAGCTAGCGGGGCACACAGATACGCAGTATTTT; CDR3 protein: CASSLEAELAGHTDTQYF; CDR3 length: 18; clone size: few; V gene: TRBV7-9; D gene: TRBD2; J gene: TRBJ2-3
CDR3 DNA: TGTGCCAGCAGTCGTGAGTGGGCAGGGGGCTCCTACGAGCAGTACTTC; CDR3 protein: CASSREWAGGSYEQYF; CDR3 length: 16; clone size: few; V gene: TRBV2; D gene: TRBD1; J gene: TRBJ2-7
CDR3 DNA: TGCAGCGTTAAACTAGCGCCGCCCTACAATGAGCAGTTCTTC; CDR3 protein: CSVKLAPPYNEQFF; CDR3 length: 14; clone size: few; V gene: TRBV29-1; D gene: TRBD2; J gene: TRBJ2-1
CDR3 DNA: TGCAGCGTTGGGACAGTGACCGGGGAGCTGTTTTTT; CDR3 protein: CSVGTVTGELFF; CDR3 length: 12; clone size: few; V gene: TRBV29-1; D gene: -; J gene: TRBJ2-2
CDR3 DNA: TGTGCCAGTAGAAAGGAGGCAAACACGAACACCGGGGAGCTGTTTTTT; CDR3 protein: CASRKEANTNTGELFF; CDR3 length: 16; clone size: few; V gene: TRBV19; D gene: -; J gene: TRBJ2-2
CDR3 DNA: TGTGCTAGTGGCCGCAGACAGGGGGAGACCGGGGAGCTGTTTTTT; CDR3 protein: CASGRRQGETGELFF; CDR3 length: 15; clone size: -; V gene: TRBV12-5; D gene: TRBD1; J gene: TRBJ2-2
CDR3 DNA: TGTGCCAGCAGCCCCCGGACTAGCGGGGGGGCGACAGATACGCAGTATTTT; CDR3 protein: CASSPRTSGGATDTQYF; CDR3 length: 17; clone size: many; V gene: TRBV7-2; D gene: TRBD2; J gene: TRBJ2-3
CDR3 DNA: TGTGCCATCAGTGCCACCGAGGGTAGCGTATATTTT; CDR3 protein: CAISATEGSVYF; CDR3 length: 12; clone size: -; V gene: TRBV10-3; D gene: -; J gene: TRBJ1-3
CDR3 DNA: TGCAGTGCTAGAGATCAACAATACGAGCAGTACTTC; CDR3 protein: CSARDQQYEQYF; CDR3 length: 12; clone size: -; V gene: TRBV20-1; D gene: -; J gene: TRBJ2-7
CDR3 DNA: TGCAGTGCTAGTAAGGGGCCAGGGGCCAACGTCCTGACTTTC; CDR3 protein: CSASKGPGANVLTF; CDR3 length: 14; clone size: -; V gene: TRBV20-1; D gene: -; J gene: TRBJ2-6
CDR3 DNA: TGTGCCAGCAGCTTGGAGACAGAGGGTGGCCCTGAAGCTTTCTTT; CDR3 protein: CASSLETEGGPEAFF; CDR3 length: 15; clone size: few; V gene: TRBV11-2; D gene: -; J gene: TRBJ1-1
CDR3 DNA: TGTGCCAGCAGCTTAGGGGGGCGGACAGCCACAGATACGCAGTATTTT; CDR3 protein: CASSLGGRTATDTQYF; CDR3 length: 16; clone size: -; V gene: TRBV7-2; D gene: -; J gene: TRBJ2-3
CDR3 DNA: TGCAGTGCTGACGACCCTCAGGGCCCCTACGAGCAGTACTTC; CDR3 protein: CSADDPQGPYEQYF; CDR3 length: 14; clone size: -; V gene: TRBV20-1; D gene: -; J gene: TRBJ2-7
CDR3 DNA: TGCAGTGCTAGACCGGGACAGGGCCCCTACGAGCAGTACTTC; CDR3 protein: CSARPGQGPYEQYF; CDR3 length: 14; clone size: -; V gene: TRBV20-1; D gene: TRBD1; J gene: TRBJ2-7
CDR3 DNA: TGCAGTGCTAGAAGCGGACCTTCCTACAATGAGCAGTTCTTC; CDR3 protein: CSARSGPSYNEQFF; CDR3 length: 14; clone size: -; V gene: TRBV20-1; D gene: -; J gene: TRBJ2-1
CDR3 DNA: TGTGCCAGCAGCCAAGTGGTCCTAGCGGACGACAATGAGCAGTTCTTC; CDR3 protein: CASSQVVLADDNEQFF; CDR3 length: 16; clone size: few; V gene: TRBV4-2; D gene: TRBD2; J gene: TRBJ2-1
CDR3 DNA: TGTGCCAGCTCGGCGTCAGGGACGCGGGGCTACACCTTC; CDR3 protein: CASSASGTRGYTF; CDR3 length: 13; clone size: -; V gene: TRBV7-9; D gene: -; J gene: TRBJ1-2
CDR3 DNA: TGTGCCAGCAGCCCCCTACAGGGGACGAGCTCCTACGAGCAGTACTTC; CDR3 protein: CASSPLQGTSSYEQYF; CDR3 length: 16; clone size: -; V gene: TRBV4-2; D gene: TRBD1; J gene: TRBJ2-7
CDR3 DNA: TGCGCCAGCAGCCACAGCCAGGGGGAATATGGCTACACCTTC; CDR3 protein: CASSHSQGEYGYTF; CDR3 length: 14; clone size: few; V gene: TRBV4-3; D gene: TRBD1; J gene: TRBJ1-2
CDR3 DNA: TGTGCCAGCAGTCCCTATCGACAGGGAGCCAAAAACATTCAGTACTTC; CDR3 protein: CASSPYRQGAKNIQYF; CDR3 length: 16; clone size: many; V gene: TRBV6-5; D gene: TRBD1; J gene: TRBJ2-4
CDR3 DNA: TGTGCCAGCAGCCAAGGAATACTGGCGGCCCAGTACTTC; CDR3 protein: CASSQGILAAQYF; CDR3 length: 13; clone size: -; V gene: TRBV3-1; D gene: -; J gene: TRBJ2-5
CDR3 DNA: TGTGCCAGCTCGGGCTACACTGAAGCTTTCTTT; CDR3 protein: CASSGYTEAFF; CDR3 length: 11; clone size: few; V gene: TRBV12-3/TRBV12-4; D gene: -; J gene: TRBJ1-1
CDR3 DNA: TGTGCCAGCAGCCTACCGGGACAGGGTGAAGGCTACACCTTC; CDR3 protein: CASSLPGQGEGYTF; CDR3 length: 14; clone size: few; V gene: TRBV3-1; D gene: TRBD1; J gene: TRBJ1-2
CDR3 DNA: TGCGCCAGCAGCCGAGGTCCCGGGACAGGGACTGAAGCTTTCTTT; CDR3 protein: CASSRGPGTGTEAFF; CDR3 length: 15; clone size: -; V gene: TRBV5-1; D gene: TRBD1; J gene: TRBJ1-1
CDR3 DNA: TGTGCCAGCAGTTACTCGAAGGCGGGAGTCGGCTACAATGAGCAGTTCTTC; CDR3 protein: CASSYSKAGVGYNEQFF; CDR3 length: 17; clone size: -; V gene: TRBV6-5; D gene: TRBD2; J gene: TRBJ2-1
CDR3 DNA: TGCGCCAGCAGCACGGGACAGACGCAAGAGACCCAGTACTTC; CDR3 protein: CASSTGQTQETQYF; CDR3 length: 14; clone size: few; V gene: TRBV5-1; D gene: TRBD1; J gene: TRBJ2-5
CDR3 DNA: TGCGCCAGCAGCTTGGTTAGGGGACTGAACACTGAAGCTTTCTTT; CDR3 protein: CASSLVRGLNTEAFF; CDR3 length: 15; clone size: -; V gene: TRBV5-1; D gene: -; J gene: TRBJ1-1
CDR3 DNA: TGCAGCGTGGTAGTAAGGGGGACTAGCGGGAGGGTGGCGCAGTTCTTC; CDR3 protein: CSVVVRGTSGRVAQFF; CDR3 length: 16; clone size: few; V gene: TRBV29-1; D gene: TRBD2; J gene: TRBJ2-1
CDR3 DNA: TGTGCCAGCAGTGGGGGGCGAGCGGGAGGCGCCTACAATGAGCAGTTCTTC; CDR3 protein: CASSGGRAGGAYNEQFF; CDR3 length: 17; clone size: few; V gene: TRBV7-9; D gene: TRBD2; J gene: TRBJ2-1
CDR3 DNA: TGTGCCAGCAGCCAAGGGGGACGGTCCGGGGATACGCAGTATTTT; CDR3 protein: CASSQGGRSGDTQYF; CDR3 length: 15; clone size: -; V gene: TRBV7-8; D gene: -; J gene: TRBJ2-3
CDR3 DNA: TGTGCCATCAGGCAGGGGGCCAGCACCGGGGAGCTGTTTTTT; CDR3 protein: CAIRQGASTGELFF; CDR3 length: 14; clone size: -; V gene: TRBV10-3; D gene: TRBD1; J gene: TRBJ2-2
CDR3 DNA: TGTGCCAGCAGTTTTTTCAAGATGGATACGCAGTATTTT; CDR3 protein: CASSFFKMDTQYF; CDR3 length: 13; clone size: -; V gene: TRBV12-3/TRBV12-4; D gene: -; J gene: TRBJ2-3
CDR3 DNA: TGCGCCAGCAGCCGGACTATCCCAGATACGCAGTATTTT; CDR3 protein: CASSRTIPDTQYF; CDR3 length: 13; clone size: many; V gene: TRBV5-1; D gene: -; J gene: TRBJ2-3
CDR3 DNA: TGTGCCAGCAGCCCGACAGGGGGTTACACCGGGGAGCTGTTTTTT; CDR3 protein: CASSPTGGYTGELFF; CDR3 length: 15; clone size: -; V gene: TRBV14; D gene: TRBD1; J gene: TRBJ2-2
CDR3 DNA: TGTGCCAGCAGGCCGGTGTCGGGGCGGGGACCAGAGACCCAGTACTTC; CDR3 protein: CASRPVSGRGPETQYF; CDR3 length: 16; clone size: once; V gene: TRBV6-5; D gene: -; J gene: TRBJ2-5
CDR3 DNA: TGTGCCACCAGTGCATCCACTGTCACAGATACGCAGTATTTT; CDR3 protein: CATSASTVTDTQYF; CDR3 length: 14; clone size: many; V gene: TRBV24-1; D gene: -; J gene: TRBJ2-3
CDR3 DNA: TGTGCCAGCAGCCCCAGACGGACATCAACTGAAGCTTTCTTT; CDR3 protein: CASSPRRTSTEAFF; CDR3 length: 14; clone size: -; V gene: TRBV7-2; D gene: -; J gene: TRBJ1-1